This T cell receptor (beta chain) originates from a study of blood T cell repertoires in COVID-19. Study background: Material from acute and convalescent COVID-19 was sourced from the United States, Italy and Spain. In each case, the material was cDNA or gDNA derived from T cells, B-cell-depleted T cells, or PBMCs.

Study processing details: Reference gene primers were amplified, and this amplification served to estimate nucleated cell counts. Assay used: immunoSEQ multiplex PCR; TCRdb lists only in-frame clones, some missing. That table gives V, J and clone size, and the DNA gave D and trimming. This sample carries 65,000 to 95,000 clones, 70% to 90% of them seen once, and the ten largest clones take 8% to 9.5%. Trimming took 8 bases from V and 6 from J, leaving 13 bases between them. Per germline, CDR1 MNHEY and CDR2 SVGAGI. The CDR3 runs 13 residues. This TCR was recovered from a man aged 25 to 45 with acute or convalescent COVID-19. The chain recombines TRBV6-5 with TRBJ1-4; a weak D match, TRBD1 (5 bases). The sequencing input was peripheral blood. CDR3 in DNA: TGTGCCAGCCAAAGGGGCGCAGATGAAAAACTGTTTTTT. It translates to CASQRGADEKLFF.